This T cell receptor beta chain stems from a study of identical twins. General study results and limits: Cord blood's abundant beta clonotypes had fewer insertions, unlike memory repertoires. The models systematically underestimated how much out-of-frame TCR alpha was shared in monozygotic twins.

As to this clonotype: No antigen is known for it.

The authors used template switching to add a universal primer site and gave cDNA unique molecular identifiers. TCRdb analysed the 5' RACE reads with MiXCR anew, one entry per CDR3 protein. The table shows about 210,000 distinct CDR3 sequences, with approximately 9% occurring only once. Healthy Caucasian individuals made up all the donors. The TCR was taken from a woman under 30 in good health. Input material: memory (CD45RO+) T cells sorted from blood.

The CDR3 DNA reads as TGTGCCAGTGCTGGGACTAGCGGGAGCTACGAGCAGTACTTC. Encoded protein: CASAGTSGSYEQYF. This chain links TRBV7-8 with TRBJ2-7; 14 nucleotides agree with TRBD2. The germline V gene has CDR1 SGHVS and CDR2 FQNEAQ. The J segment lost 3 bases and the V segment lost 9 bases, leaving 4 bases of the junction unmatched. This CDR3 spans 14 amino acids.